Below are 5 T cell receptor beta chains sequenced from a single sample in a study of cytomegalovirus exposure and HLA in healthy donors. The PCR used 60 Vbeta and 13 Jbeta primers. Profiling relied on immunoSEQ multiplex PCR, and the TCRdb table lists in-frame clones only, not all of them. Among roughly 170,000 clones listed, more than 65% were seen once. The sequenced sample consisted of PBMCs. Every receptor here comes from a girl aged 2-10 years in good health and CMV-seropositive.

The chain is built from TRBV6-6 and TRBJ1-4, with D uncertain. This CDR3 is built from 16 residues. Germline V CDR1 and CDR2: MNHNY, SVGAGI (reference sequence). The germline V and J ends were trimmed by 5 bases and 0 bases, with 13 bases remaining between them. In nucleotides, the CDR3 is TGTGCCAGCAGTCCGTTATTGCGGACAACTAATGAAAAACTGTTTTTT. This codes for CASSPLLRTTNEKLFF.

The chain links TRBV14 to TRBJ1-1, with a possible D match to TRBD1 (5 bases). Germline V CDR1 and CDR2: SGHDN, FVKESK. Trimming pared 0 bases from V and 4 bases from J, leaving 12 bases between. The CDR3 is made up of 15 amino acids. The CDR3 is CASSQDRAWITEAFF. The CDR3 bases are TGTGCCAGCAGCCAAGACAGGGCCTGGATCACTGAAGCTTTCTTT.

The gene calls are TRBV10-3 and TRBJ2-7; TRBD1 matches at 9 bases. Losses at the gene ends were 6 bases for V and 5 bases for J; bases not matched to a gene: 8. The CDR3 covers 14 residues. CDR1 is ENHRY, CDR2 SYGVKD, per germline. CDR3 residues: CAIREGQGRHEQYF. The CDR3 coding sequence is TGTGCCATCAGGGAGGGACAGGGCCGTCACGAGCAGTACTTC.

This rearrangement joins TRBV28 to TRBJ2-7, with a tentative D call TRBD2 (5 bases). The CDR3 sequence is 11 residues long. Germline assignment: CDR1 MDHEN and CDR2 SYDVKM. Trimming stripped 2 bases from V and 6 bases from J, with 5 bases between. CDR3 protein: CASSLGSEQYF. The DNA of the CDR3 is TGTGCCAGCAGTTTAGGGAGCGAGCAGTACTTC. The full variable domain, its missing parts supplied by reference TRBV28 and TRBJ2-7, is DVKVTQSSRYLVKRTGEKVFLECVQDMDHENMFWYRQDPGLGLRLIYFSYDVKMKEKGDIPEGYSVSREKKERFSLILESASTNQTSMYLCASSLGSEQYFGPGTRLTVT.

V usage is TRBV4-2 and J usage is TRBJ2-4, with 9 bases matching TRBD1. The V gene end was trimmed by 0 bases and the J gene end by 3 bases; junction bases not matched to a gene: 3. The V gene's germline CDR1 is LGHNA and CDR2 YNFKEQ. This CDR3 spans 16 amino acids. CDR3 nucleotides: TGTGCCAGCAGCCAAGAGGGACAGGGTATCAAAAACATTCAGTACTTC. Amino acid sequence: CASSQEGQGIKNIQYF.